These 5 T cell receptor beta chains came from one sample sequenced in a study of shared clonotypes between healthy human individuals. Measured with immunoSEQ multiplex PCR; TCRdb has only the in-frame clones, and not every one. Here the sample spans under 2,500,000 clones, roughly 95% being singletons. The specimen sequenced was naive CD4+ T cells sorted from blood. Subset: CD45RA+ positively selected. The receptors here all came from a man aged 18 to 29 in good health.

The chain recombines TRBV4-3 with TRBJ2-7, with D maybe TRBD2 (6 bases). V dropped 4 bases and J dropped 1 base, with 8 bases sitting between them. This CDR3 has 13 amino acids. Germline V gene data show CDR1 as LGHNA and CDR2 as YSLEER. CDR3 DNA sequence: TGCGCCAGCAGCCGGGACTTTTCCTACGAGCAGTACTTC. Its protein product is CASSRDFSYEQYF.

The chain carries TRBV11-2 and TRBJ2-5; no clear D. The CDR3 consists of 15 residues. The V end lost 1 base, the J end lost 0 bases, and 9 bases lay between the germline ends. CDR1 is SGHAT and CDR2 is FQNNGV in the germline V gene. CDR3 residues: CASSLVPGHQETQYF. The CDR3 DNA is TGTGCCAGCAGCTTAGTCCCCGGTCACCAAGAGACCCAGTACTTC.

The gene calls are TRBV10-3 and TRBJ2-7; perhaps TRBD2 as D (6 bases). The germline gives CDR1 ENHRY, CDR2 SYGVKD. Trimming removed 0 bases from V and 2 bases from J, with 11 bases in between. The CDR3 totals 15 residues. CDR3 sequence: CAISESDGGTYEQYF. DNA for the CDR3: TGTGCCATCAGTGAGTCGGACGGGGGAACCTACGAGCAGTACTTC.

J is TRBJ2-1 and V is TRBV5-1; D might be TRBD2 (6 bases). Germline lookup yields CDR1 SGHRS and CDR2 YFSETQ. V lost 4 bases to trimming and J lost 7 bases, with 21 bases between them. The CDR3 is 16 residues long. CDR3 in DNA: TGCGCCAGCAGCCCGTCGAAGCTGGGACTTGGGAATGAGCAGTTCTTC. This codes for CASSPSKLGLGNEQFF.

The genes are TRBV5-4 and TRBJ2-7, with 12 nucleotides matching TRBD2. Germline V gene sequence: CDR1 SGHNT, CDR2 YYREEE (reference sequence). V was clipped by 0 bases and J by 0 bases; unmatched bases: 1. This CDR3 comprises 16 residues. In DNA, the CDR3 is TGTGCCAGCAGCTTGGGGACTAGCGGGGACTCCTACGAGCAGTACTTC. This encodes CASSLGTSGDSYEQYF.